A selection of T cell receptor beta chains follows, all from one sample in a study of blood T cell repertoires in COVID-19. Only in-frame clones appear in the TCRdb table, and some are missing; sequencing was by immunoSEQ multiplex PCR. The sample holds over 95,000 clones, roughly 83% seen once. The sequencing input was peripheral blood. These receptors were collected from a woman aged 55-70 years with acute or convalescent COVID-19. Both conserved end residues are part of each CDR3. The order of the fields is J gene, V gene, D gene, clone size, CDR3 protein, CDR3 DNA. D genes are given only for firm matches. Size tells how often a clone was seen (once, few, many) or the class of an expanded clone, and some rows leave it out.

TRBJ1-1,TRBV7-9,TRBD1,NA,CASSPRGANTEAFF,TGTGCCAGCAGCCCCAGGGGGGCGAACACTGAAGCTTTCTTT
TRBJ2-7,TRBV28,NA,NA,CASSSAGSYEQYF,TGTGCCAGCAGTTCAGCAGGTTCCTACGAGCAGTACTTC
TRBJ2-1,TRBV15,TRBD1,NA,CATSRDRGALNEQFF,TGTGCCACCAGCAGGGACAGGGGGGCATTGAATGAGCAGTTCTTC
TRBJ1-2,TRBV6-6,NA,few,CASSYDGGGYTF,TGTGCCAGCAGTTACGACGGGGGTGGCTACACCTTC
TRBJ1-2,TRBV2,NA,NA,CASTLTRLNYGYTF,TGTGCCAGCACCCTTACCAGGCTTAACTATGGCTACACCTTC
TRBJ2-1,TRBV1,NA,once,CTSSQELGRGTEQFF,TGCACCAGCAGCCAAGAGTTAGGAAGGGGCACTGAGCAGTTCTTC
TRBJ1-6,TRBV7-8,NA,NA,CASSLAPPRGESPLHF,TGTGCCAGCAGCTTAGCCCCACCTCGGGGGGAATCACCCCTCCACTTT
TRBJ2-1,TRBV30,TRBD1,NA,CAWSSTGTGYEQFF,TGTGCCTGGAGTTCCACCGGGACAGGGTATGAGCAGTTCTTC
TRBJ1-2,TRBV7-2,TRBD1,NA,CASSPSTGGTNYGYTF,TGTGCCAGCAGCCCAAGTACAGGGGGAACTAACTATGGCTACACCTTC
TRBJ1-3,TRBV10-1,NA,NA,CASSGTGNTIYF,TGCGCCAGCAGTGGTACAGGAAACACCATATATTTT
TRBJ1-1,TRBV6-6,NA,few,CASSYPRGTEAFF,TGTGCCAGCAGTTACCCGCGCGGCACTGAAGCTTTCTTT
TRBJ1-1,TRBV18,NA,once,CASSPTGGTKGAFF,TGTGCCAGCTCACCGACGGGAGGGACCAAAGGAGCTTTCTTT
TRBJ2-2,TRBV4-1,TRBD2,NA,CASSQPGAGRGTGELFF,TGCGCCAGCAGCCAACCCGGAGCGGGGAGGGGCACCGGGGAGCTGTTTTTT
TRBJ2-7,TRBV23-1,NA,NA,CASSHGHYEQYF,TGCGCCAGCAGTCATGGCCACTACGAGCAGTACTTC
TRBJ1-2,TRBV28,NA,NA,CASKAGSYGYTF,TGTGCCAGCAAGGCCGGGTCCTATGGCTACACCTTC
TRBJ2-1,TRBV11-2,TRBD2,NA,CASSSPLAGAGGVQFF,TGTGCCAGCAGTTCTCCACTAGCGGGGGCCGGGGGAGTGCAGTTCTTC
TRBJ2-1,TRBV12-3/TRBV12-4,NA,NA,CASSLSSYNEQFF,TGTGCCAGCAGTTTGTCCAGTTACAATGAGCAGTTCTTC
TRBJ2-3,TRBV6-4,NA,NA,CASSEAGGTDTQYF,TGTGCCAGCAGTGAGGCAGGGGGCACAGATACGCAGTATTTT
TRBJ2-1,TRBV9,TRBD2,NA,CASSVGGSGGYNEQFF,TGTGCCAGCAGCGTCGGGGGGAGCGGGGGTTACAATGAGCAGTTCTTC
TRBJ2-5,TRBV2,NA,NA,CASTIYRENKTQYF,TGTGCCAGCACCATCTATAGGGAGAATAAGACCCAGTACTTC
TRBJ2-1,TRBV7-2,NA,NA,CASTAGTDYNEQFF,TGTGCCAGCACCGCCGGGACTGATTACAATGAGCAGTTCTTC
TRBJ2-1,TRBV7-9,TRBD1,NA,CASSRPGTGASEQFF,TGTGCCAGCAGCCGACCGGGGACAGGTGCCAGTGAGCAGTTCTTC
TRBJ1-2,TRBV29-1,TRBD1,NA,CSVGTGNYGYTF,TGCAGCGTGGGGACAGGGAACTATGGCTACACCTTC
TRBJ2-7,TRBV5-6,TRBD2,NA,CASRKRGGAYEQYF,TGTGCCAGCAGGAAGCGGGGGGGCGCTTACGAGCAGTACTTC
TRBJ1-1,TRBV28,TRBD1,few,CASRSTGSMDTEAFF,TGTGCCAGCAGGTCGACAGGGAGCATGGACACTGAAGCTTTCTTT
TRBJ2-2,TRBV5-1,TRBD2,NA,CASSLVAGAYTGELFF,TGCGCCAGCAGCTTGGTAGCGGGGGCCTACACCGGGGAGCTGTTTTTT
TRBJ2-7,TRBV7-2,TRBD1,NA,CASSLFGQGGTYEQYF,TGTGCCAGCAGCTTGTTCGGACAGGGAGGAACCTACGAGCAGTACTTC
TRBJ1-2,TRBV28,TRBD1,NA,CASSLWGQYPYGYTF,TGTGCCAGCAGTTTATGGGGACAGTACCCGTATGGCTACACCTTC
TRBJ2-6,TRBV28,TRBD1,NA,CASIQRGQGGSGANVLTF,TGTGCCAGCATCCAAAGGGGACAGGGGGGCTCTGGGGCCAACGTCCTGACTTTC
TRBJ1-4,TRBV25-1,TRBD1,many,CASSGYTGGTEKLFF,TGTGCCAGCAGTGGATACACAGGGGGCACTGAAAAACTGTTTTTT
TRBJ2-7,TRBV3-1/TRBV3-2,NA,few,CASSLSRGFNEQYF,TGTGCCAGCAGCTTAAGTCGAGGGTTCAACGAGCAGTACTTC
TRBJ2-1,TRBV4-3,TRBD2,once,CASSQALAGGHDEQFF,TGCGCCAGCAGCCAAGCCCTCGCGGGGGGGCACGATGAGCAGTTCTTC